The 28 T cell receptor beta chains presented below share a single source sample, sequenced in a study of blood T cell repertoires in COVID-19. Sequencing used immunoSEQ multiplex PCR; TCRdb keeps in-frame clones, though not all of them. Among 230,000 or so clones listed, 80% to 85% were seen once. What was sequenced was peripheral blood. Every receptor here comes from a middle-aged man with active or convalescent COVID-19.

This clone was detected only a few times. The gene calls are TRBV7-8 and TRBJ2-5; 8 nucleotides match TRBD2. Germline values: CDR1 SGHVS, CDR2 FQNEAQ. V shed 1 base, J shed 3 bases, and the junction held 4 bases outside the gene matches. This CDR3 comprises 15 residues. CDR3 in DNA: TGTGCCAGCAGCTTAGAGGGTAGCGGGAAAGAGACCCAGTACTTC. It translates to CASSLEGSGKETQYF.

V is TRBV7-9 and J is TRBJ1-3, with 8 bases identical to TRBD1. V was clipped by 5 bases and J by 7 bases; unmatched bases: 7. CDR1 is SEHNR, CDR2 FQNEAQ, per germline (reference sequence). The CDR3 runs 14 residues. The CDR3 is CASSGRTGRNTIYF. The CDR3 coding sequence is TGTGCCAGCAGCGGTCGGACAGGGAGGAACACCATATATTTT.

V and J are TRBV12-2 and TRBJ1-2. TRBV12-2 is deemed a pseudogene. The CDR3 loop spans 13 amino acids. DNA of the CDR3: TGTGCAAGTCGCTCGGGGGGTGACTATGGCTACACCTTC. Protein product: CASRSGGDYGYTF.

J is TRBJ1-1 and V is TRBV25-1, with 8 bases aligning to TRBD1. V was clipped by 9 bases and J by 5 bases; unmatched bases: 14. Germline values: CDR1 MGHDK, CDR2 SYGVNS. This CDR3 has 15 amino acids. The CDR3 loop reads CASNTLGQGETEAFF. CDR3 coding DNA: TGTGCCAGTAACACACTCGGACAGGGAGAAACTGAAGCTTTCTTT.

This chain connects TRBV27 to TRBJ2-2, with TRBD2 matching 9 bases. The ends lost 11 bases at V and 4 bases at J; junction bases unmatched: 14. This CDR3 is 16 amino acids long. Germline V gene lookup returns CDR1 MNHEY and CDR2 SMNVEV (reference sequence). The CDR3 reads CARRWGAGGGTGELFF. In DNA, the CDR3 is TGTGCCCGCCGGTGGGGGGCGGGGGGGGGCACCGGGGAGCTGTTTTTT.

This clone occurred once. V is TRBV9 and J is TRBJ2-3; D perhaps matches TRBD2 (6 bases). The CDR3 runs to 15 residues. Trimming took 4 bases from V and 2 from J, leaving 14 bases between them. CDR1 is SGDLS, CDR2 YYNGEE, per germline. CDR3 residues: CASSSSGYHTDTQYF. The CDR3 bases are TGTGCCAGCAGCTCGAGCGGGTACCACACAGATACGCAGTATTTT. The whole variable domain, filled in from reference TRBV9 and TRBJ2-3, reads DSGVTQTPKHLITATGQRVTLRCSPRSGDLSVYWYQQSLDQGLQFLIQYYNGEERAKGNILERFSAQQFPDLHSELNLSSLELGDSALYFCASSSSGYHTDTQYFGPGTRLTVL.

The CDR3 DNA is TGTGCTAGTGGTTTGGCACGCCTTGGACAGTTAACTGGAAACACCATATATTTT. This translates into CASGLARLGQLTGNTIYF. This chain connects TRBV12-5 to TRBJ1-3; TRBD1 is a possible D gene (6 bases). CDR3 length: 18 residues. The V end was cut by 1 base, the J end by 2 bases, with 18 bases between. The germline CDR1 and CDR2 sequences are LGHNT and FRNRAP.

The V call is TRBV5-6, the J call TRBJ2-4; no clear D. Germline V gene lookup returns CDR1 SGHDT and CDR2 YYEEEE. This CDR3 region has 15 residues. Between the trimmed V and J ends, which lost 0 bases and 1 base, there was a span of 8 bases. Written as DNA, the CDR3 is TGTGCCAGCAGCTTGGGGTCCGGGGCCAAAAACATTCAGTACTTC. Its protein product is CASSLGSGAKNIQYF.

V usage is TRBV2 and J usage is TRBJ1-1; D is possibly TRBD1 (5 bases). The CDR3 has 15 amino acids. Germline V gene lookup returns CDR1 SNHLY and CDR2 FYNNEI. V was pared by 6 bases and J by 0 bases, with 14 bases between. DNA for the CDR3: TGTGCCAGCAGGAGGAGGGGTACTTTGAACACTGAAGCTTTCTTT. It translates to CASRRRGTLNTEAFF. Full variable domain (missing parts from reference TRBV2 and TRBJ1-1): EPEVTQTPSHQVTQMGQEVILRCVPISNHLYFYWYRQILGQKVEFLVSFYNNEISEKSEIFDDQFSVERPDGSNFTLKIRSTKLEDSAMYFCASRRRGTLNTEAFFGQGTRLTVV.

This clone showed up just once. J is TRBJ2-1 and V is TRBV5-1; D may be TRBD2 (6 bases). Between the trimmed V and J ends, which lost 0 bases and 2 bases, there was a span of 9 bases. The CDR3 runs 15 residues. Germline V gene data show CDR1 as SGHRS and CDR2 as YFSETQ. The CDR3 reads CASSLAGDAYNEQFF. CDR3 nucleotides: TGCGCCAGCAGCTTGGCGGGGGATGCCTACAATGAGCAGTTCTTC.

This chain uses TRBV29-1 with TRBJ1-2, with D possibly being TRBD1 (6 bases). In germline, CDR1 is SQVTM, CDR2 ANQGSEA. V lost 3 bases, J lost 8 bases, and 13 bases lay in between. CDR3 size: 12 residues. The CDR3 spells CSVDTARGGYTF. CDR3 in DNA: TGCAGCGTTGATACAGCCAGGGGAGGCTACACCTTC.

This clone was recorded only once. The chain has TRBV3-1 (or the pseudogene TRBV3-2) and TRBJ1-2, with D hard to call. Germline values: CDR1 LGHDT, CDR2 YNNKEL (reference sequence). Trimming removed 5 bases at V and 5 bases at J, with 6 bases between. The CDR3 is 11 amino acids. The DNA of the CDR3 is TGTGCCAGCAGCTCCTCTTATGGCTACACCTTC. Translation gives CASSSSYGYTF.

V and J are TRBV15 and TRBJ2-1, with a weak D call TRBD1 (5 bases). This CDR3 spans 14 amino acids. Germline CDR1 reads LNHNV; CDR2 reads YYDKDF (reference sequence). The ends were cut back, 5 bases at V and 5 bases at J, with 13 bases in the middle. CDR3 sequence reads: CATSALRGHNEQFF. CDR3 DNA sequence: TGTGCCACCAGCGCCCTAAGGGGCCACAATGAGCAGTTCTTC. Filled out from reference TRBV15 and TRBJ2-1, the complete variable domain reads DAMVIQNPRYQVTQFGKPVTLSCSQTLNHNVMYWYQQKSSQAPKLLFHYYDKDFNNEADTPDNFQSRRPNTSFCFLDIRSPGLGDTAMYLCATSALRGHNEQFFGPGTRLTVL.

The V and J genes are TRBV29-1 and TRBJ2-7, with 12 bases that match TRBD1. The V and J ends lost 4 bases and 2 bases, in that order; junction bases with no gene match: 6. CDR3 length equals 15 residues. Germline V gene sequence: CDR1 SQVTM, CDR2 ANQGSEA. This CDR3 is CSVGTGTGGAYEQYF. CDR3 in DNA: TGCAGCGTTGGCACCGGGACAGGGGGCGCCTACGAGCAGTACTTC.

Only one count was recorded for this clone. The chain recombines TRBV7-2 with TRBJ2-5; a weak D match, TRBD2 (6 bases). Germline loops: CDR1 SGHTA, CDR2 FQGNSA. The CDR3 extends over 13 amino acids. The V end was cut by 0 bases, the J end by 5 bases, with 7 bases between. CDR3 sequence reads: CASSLAGRETQYF. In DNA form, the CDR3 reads TGTGCCAGCAGCTTAGCAGGGAGGGAGACCCAGTACTTC.

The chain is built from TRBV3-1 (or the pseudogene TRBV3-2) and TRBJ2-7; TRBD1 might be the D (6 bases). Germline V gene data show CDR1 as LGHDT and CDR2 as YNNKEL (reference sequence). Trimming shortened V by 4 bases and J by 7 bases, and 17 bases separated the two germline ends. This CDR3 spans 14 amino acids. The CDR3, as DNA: TGTGCCAGCAGCCGCCGGGACACCCTTGGGGAGCAGTACTTC. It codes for CASSRRDTLGEQYF.

The chain's CDR3 is CATSRDQGGGTQYF. The CDR3 bases are TGTGCCACCAGCAGAGATCAGGGGGGAGGTACGCAGTATTTT. The chain carries TRBV15 and TRBJ2-3; possibly TRBD1 for D (7 bases). The CDR3 sequence is 14 residues long. From germline, CDR1 is LNHNV and CDR2 YYDKDF (reference sequence). The V gene lost 0 bases and the J gene lost 8 bases, with 12 bases spanning the gap. The variable domain in full, completed from reference TRBV15 and TRBJ2-3, reads DAMVIQNPRYQVTQFGKPVTLSCSQTLNHNVMYWYQQKSSQAPKLLFHYYDKDFNNEADTPDNFQSRRPNTSFCFLDIRSPGLGDTAMYLCATSRDQGGGTQYFGPGTRLTVL.

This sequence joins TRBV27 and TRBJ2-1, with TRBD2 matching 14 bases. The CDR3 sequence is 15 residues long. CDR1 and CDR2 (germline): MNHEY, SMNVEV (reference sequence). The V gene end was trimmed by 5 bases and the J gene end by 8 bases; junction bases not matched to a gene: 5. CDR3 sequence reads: CASSTRLAGGYEQFF. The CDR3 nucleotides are TGTGCCAGCAGTACCCGACTAGCGGGGGGGTATGAGCAGTTCTTC.

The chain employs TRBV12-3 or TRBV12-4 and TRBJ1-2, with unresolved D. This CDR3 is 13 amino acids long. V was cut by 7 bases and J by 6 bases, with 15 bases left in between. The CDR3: CASTRWPQDGYTF. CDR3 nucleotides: TGTGCCAGCACCCGTTGGCCGCAGGATGGCTACACCTTC.

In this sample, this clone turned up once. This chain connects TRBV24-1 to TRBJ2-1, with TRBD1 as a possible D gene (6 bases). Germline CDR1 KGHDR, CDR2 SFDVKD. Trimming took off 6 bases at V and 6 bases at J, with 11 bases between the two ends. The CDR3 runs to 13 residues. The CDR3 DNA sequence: TGTGCCACCAGTCTAACAGGGAGCAATGAGCAGTTCTTC. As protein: CATSLTGSNEQFF.

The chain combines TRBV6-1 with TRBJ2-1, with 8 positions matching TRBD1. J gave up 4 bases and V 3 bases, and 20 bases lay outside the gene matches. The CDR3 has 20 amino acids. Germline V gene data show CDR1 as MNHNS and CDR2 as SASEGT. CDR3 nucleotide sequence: TGTGCCAGCAGTGACAAGAATACCCCCAACGCAGGACAGGGTTACAATGAGCAGTTCTTC. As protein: CASSDKNTPNAGQGYNEQFF.

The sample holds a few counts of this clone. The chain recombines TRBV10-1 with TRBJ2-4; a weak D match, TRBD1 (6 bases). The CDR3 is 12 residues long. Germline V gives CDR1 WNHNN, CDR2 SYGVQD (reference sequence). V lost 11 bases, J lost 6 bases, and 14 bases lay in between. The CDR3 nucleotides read TGCGCCGGCGCTACAGGGTTAAACATTCAGTACTTC. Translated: CAGATGLNIQYF.

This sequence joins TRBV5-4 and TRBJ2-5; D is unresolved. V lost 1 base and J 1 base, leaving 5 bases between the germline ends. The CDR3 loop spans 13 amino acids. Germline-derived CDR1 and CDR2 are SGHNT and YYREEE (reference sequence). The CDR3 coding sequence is TGTGCCAGCAGCTTGCCGTCCCAAGAGACCCAGTACTTC. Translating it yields CASSLPSQETQYF.

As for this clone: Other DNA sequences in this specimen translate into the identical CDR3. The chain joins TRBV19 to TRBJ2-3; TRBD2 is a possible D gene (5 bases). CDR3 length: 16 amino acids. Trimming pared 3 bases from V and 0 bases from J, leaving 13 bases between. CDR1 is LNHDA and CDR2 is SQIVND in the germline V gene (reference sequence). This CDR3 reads CASSIRSGTSTDTQYF. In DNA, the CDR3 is TGTGCCAGTAGTATCAGGAGCGGAACTAGCACAGATACGCAGTATTTT.

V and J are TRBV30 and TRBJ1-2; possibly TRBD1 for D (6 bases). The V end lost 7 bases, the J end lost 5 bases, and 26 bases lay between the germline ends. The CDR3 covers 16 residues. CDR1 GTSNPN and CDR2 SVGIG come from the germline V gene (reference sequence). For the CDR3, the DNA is TGTGCCTCCACGACAGGTTACCACCTGGAGAAATATGGCTACACCTTC. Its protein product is CASTTGYHLEKYGYTF.

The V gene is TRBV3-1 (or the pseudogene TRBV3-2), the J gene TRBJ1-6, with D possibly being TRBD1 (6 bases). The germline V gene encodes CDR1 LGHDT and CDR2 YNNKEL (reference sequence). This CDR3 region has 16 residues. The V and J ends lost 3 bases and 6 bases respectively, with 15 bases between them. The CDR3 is CASSQGRPGANSPLHF. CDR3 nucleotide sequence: TGTGCCAGCAGCCAGGGACGGCCAGGGGCTAATTCACCCCTCCACTTT.

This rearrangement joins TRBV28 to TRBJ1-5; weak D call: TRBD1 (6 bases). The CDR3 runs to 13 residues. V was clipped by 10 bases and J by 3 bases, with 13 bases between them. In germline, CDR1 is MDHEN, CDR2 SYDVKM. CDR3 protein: CAIRGGYNQPQHF. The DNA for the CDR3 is TGTGCCATCCGGGGGGGCTACAATCAGCCCCAGCATTTT.

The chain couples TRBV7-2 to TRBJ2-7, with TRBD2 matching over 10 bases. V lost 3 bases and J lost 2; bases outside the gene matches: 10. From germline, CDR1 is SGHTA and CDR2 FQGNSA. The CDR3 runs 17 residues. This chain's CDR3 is CASSFLAGGPYTYEQYF. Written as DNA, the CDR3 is TGTGCCAGCAGCTTTTTAGCGGGGGGTCCATACACCTACGAGCAGTACTTC.